These 19 T cell receptor beta chains were sequenced from one sample in a study of blood T cell repertoires in COVID-19. Clones were read by immunoSEQ multiplex PCR, and TCRdb kept only the in-frame ones, dropping some. The sample includes a few hundred thousand clones, 90% seen only once; the top ten take around 1.9%. What was sequenced was peripheral blood. The source is a woman aged 55-69 years with COVID-19, enrolled during active disease.

The chain combines TRBV14 with TRBJ2-5; 9 nucleotides match TRBD1. V lost 5 bases, J lost 1 base, and 2 bases stayed unmatched. Germline-derived CDR1 and CDR2 are SGHDN and FVKESK. This CDR3 region has 14 residues. CDR3 region: CASSWDRVQETQYF. For the CDR3, the DNA is TGTGCCAGCAGCTGGGACAGGGTCCAAGAGACCCAGTACTTC. The full variable domain, its missing parts supplied by reference TRBV14 and TRBJ2-5, is EAGVTQFPSHSVIEKGQTVTLRCDPISGHDNLYWYRRVMGKEIKFLLHFVKESKQDESGMPNNRFLAERTGGTYSTLKVQPAELEDSGVYFCASSWDRVQETQYFGPGTRLLVL.

A few counts support this clone. The chain recombines TRBV2 with TRBJ1-1; D is ambiguous. Trimming removed 10 bases at V and 0 bases at J, with 9 bases between. Germline loops: CDR1 SNHLY, CDR2 FYNNEI. The CDR3 extends over 12 amino acids. The CDR3 loop reads CATLPLNTEAFF. CDR3 DNA sequence: TGTGCCACCCTCCCCCTGAACACTGAAGCTTTCTTT.

The rearrangement links TRBV9 to TRBJ2-2, with 10 bases aligning to TRBD2. Losses at the gene ends were 6 bases for V and 1 base for J; bases not matched to a gene: 3. Germline loops: CDR1 SGDLS, CDR2 YYNGEE. CDR3 length: 15 amino acids. The CDR3 loop reads CASTRLAGNTGELFF. The CDR3 DNA reads TGTGCCAGCACCAGACTAGCGGGGAACACCGGGGAGCTGTTTTTT.

V and J are TRBV7-3 and TRBJ1-1, with a possible D match to TRBD1 (5 bases). Germline lookup yields CDR1 SGHTA and CDR2 FQGTGA. V was clipped by 4 bases and J by 1 base, with 7 bases between them. The CDR3 is made up of 13 amino acids. For the CDR3, the DNA is TGTGCCAGCAGCTACGACAGGAACACTGAAGCTTTCTTT. Translation gives CASSYDRNTEAFF.

The rearrangement joins TRBV11-3 to TRBJ2-5; no firm D call. CDR1 is SGHNT, CDR2 YENEEA, per germline. V dropped 3 bases and J dropped 2 bases, with 7 bases sitting between them. The CDR3 is 13 amino acids. The CDR3 sequence: CASSFSYQETQYF. For the CDR3, the DNA is TGTGCCAGCAGCTTCAGTTATCAAGAGACCCAGTACTTC.

This chain joins TRBV6-5 and TRBJ2-5; D might be TRBD2 (6 bases). Germline CDR1 MNHEY, CDR2 SVGAGI. The CDR3 loop spans 14 amino acids. V was clipped by 4 bases and J by 5 bases, with 14 bases between them. The CDR3 here is CASSFSGLLETQYF. CDR3 DNA sequence: TGTGCCAGCAGTTTTTCGGGACTCTTGGAGACCCAGTACTTC.

V is TRBV15 and J is TRBJ1-1; D might be TRBD1 (5 bases). Germline CDR1 and CDR2: LNHNV and YYDKDF (reference sequence). The CDR3 is 15 amino acids. V gave up 0 bases and J gave up 5 bases, with 13 bases separating them. Here the CDR3 DNA reads TGTGCCACCAGCAGAGAACGGGGGGTGGGGACTGAAGCTTTCTTT. Encoded protein: CATSRERGVGTEAFF.

The CDR3 protein is CASSQGLRKTLNEQFF. In DNA form, the CDR3 reads TGTGCCAGCAGCCAAGGCCTCAGGAAGACCTTAAATGAGCAGTTCTTC. The chain couples TRBV3-1 (or the pseudogene TRBV3-2) to TRBJ2-1; D uncertain. The CDR3 has 16 residues. Trimming took 1 base from V and 7 from J, leaving 17 bases between them. Germline values: CDR1 LGHDT, CDR2 YNNKEL (reference sequence).

The rearrangement joins TRBV14 to TRBJ1-1, with D possibly TRBD1 on 5 matching bases. Germline CDR1 reads SGHDN; CDR2 reads FVKESK. The CDR3 consists of 14 residues. The V end lost 4 bases, the J end lost 0 bases, and 9 bases lay between the germline ends. CDR3 protein: CASSLGGVNTEAFF. CDR3 coding DNA: TGTGCCAGCAGCCTAGGAGGGGTGAACACTGAAGCTTTCTTT.

There are a few counts of this clone. The chain carries TRBV3-1 (or the pseudogene TRBV3-2) and TRBJ1-1, with a weak D call TRBD1 (6 bases). The CDR3 has 15 residues. V was shortened by 1 base and J by 4 bases, with 13 bases between the two germline ends. Germline CDR1 and CDR2: LGHDT and YNNKEL (reference sequence). This CDR3 reads CASSQVPTGTTEAFF. Written as DNA, the CDR3 is TGTGCCAGCAGCCAAGTGCCCACAGGGACCACTGAAGCTTTCTTT.

The chain recombines TRBV18 with TRBJ2-2; no definite D call. Germline values: CDR1 KGHSH, CDR2 LQKENI. The CDR3 length is 15 residues. The ends were cut back, 7 bases at V and 5 bases at J, with 17 bases in the middle. CDR3 in amino acids: CASYLTPHRTGELFF. CDR3 DNA: TGTGCCAGCTACTTAACGCCTCACCGGACCGGGGAGCTGTTTTTT.

A single count supports this clone. V usage is TRBV6-1 and J usage is TRBJ1-2, with 7 bases aligning to TRBD1. CDR1 and CDR2 from the germline V gene are MNHNS and SASEGT. V shed 2 bases and J 8 bases; nucleotides not matched to a gene: 11. The CDR3 runs 15 residues. CDR3 nucleotide sequence: TGTGCCAGCAGTGAATGGGGGACAGCCATCCAAGGCTACACCTTC. Translating it yields CASSEWGTAIQGYTF.

The chain joins TRBV11-2 to TRBJ2-7, with a weak D call TRBD1 (7 bases). Trimming removed 5 bases at V and 6 bases at J, with 14 bases between. Germline CDR1 SGHAT, CDR2 FQNNGV. There are 13 residues in the CDR3. CDR3 nucleotide sequence: TGTGCCAGCAGCGCGGACAGGCGGGGCGAGCAGTACTTC. It specifies CASSADRRGEQYF.

The CDR3 sequence: CASSSGQGRAEAFF. The CDR3 coding sequence is TGTGCCAGCAGCTCCGGACAAGGGAGGGCTGAAGCTTTCTTT. The V call is TRBV7-2, the J call TRBJ1-1; D might be TRBD1 (5 bases). Germline V gene sequence: CDR1 SGHTA, CDR2 FQGNSA. This CDR3 spans 14 amino acids. V dropped 4 bases and J dropped 6 bases, with 15 bases sitting between them.

The gene calls are TRBV7-9 and TRBJ1-2; 7 bases match TRBD1. The CDR3 length is 12 residues. Trimming at V came to 2 bases and at J to 6 bases, leaving 0 bases not matched to a gene. CDR1 and CDR2 (germline): SEHNR, FQNEAQ (reference sequence). CDR3 sequence: CASSLTGDGYTF. In nucleotides, the CDR3 is TGTGCCAGCAGCTTAACAGGGGATGGCTACACCTTC.

The chain links TRBV27 to TRBJ1-6, with a possible D match to TRBD1 (6 bases). The germline CDR1 and CDR2 sequences are MNHEY and SMNVEV (reference sequence). V shed 6 bases and J shed 7 bases, with 10 bases lying between them. The CDR3 sequence is 13 residues long. CDR3 nucleotides: TGTGCCAGCAGGAACAGGGAAAATTCACCCCTCCACTTT. Its protein product is CASRNRENSPLHF.

The CDR3 here is CASSPWDKAYEQYF. In DNA, the CDR3 is TGTGCCAGCAGCCCCTGGGACAAGGCCTACGAGCAGTACTTC. The chain is built from TRBV11-2 and TRBJ2-7; maybe TRBD1 (6 bases). This CDR3 region has 14 residues. CDR1 and CDR2 (germline): SGHAT, FQNNGV. V was cut by 5 bases and J by 2 bases, with 13 bases left in between.

The table lists this clone with a count of one. This rearrangement joins TRBV5-4 to TRBJ1-4; 9 bases line up with TRBD1. The germline CDR1 and CDR2 sequences are SGHNT and YYREEE (reference sequence). Trimming cost V 4 bases and J 6 bases; bases outside gene matches: 4. The CDR3 has 14 residues. DNA for the CDR3: TGTGCCAGCAGCCGGGACAGGGCTGATGAAAAACTGTTTTTT. Translated: CASSRDRADEKLFF.

The V call is TRBV3-1 (or the pseudogene TRBV3-2), the J call TRBJ2-2, with 7 bases lining up with TRBD1. V dropped 1 base and J dropped 3; count of bases not matched to a gene: 5. This CDR3 contains 16 residues. CDR1 LGHDT and CDR2 YNNKEL come from the germline V gene (reference sequence). The chain's CDR3 is CASSQVGQLHTGELFF. The CDR3 bases are TGTGCCAGCAGCCAAGTGGGACAGCTTCACACCGGGGAGCTGTTTTTT.